This TCR beta chain was recovered during a study of T cells in Graves' hyperthyroidism and ophthalmopathy. Germline values: CDR1 SNHLY, CDR2 FYNNEI. The CDR3 is 14 residues long. The V and J ends lost 6 bases and 7 bases respectively, with 18 bases between them. Worth noting for this clonotype: Its cognate antigen is unknown.

Those patients with uncontrolled infection, other autoimmune disease, pregnancy or lactation were excluded. General study results and limits: Blood also carried most thyroid clonotypes expanded above 0.001. The model anticipated ophthalmopathy a median about six months pre-onset.

RNA transcripts served as the template for amplifying TCR beta CDR3 regions. HTBI primers drove first-round RT-PCR of the TCR CDR3. A single record per CDR3 protein comes from TCRdb applying MiXCR to the multiplex PCR reads. The sample has roughly 500,000 distinct CDR3 sequences, 40% to 50% seen once; the top ten hold 35% to 50%. This clonotype was obtained from an adult woman with Graves' disease, either hyperthyroidism or ophthalmopathy (not recorded which). Sequencing input: peripheral blood or thyroid tissue (not recorded which). The gene calls are TRBV2 and TRBJ1-2; TRBD1 is a possible D gene (5 bases). CDR3 in amino acids: CASSVGALSSGYTF. The CDR3 DNA is TGTGCCAGCAGCGTTGGGGCTTTGTCGTCTGGCTACACCTTC.